A selection of T cell receptor beta chains follows, all from one sample in a study of OX40 agonist ivuxolimab in advanced cancers. Clones were sequenced by immunoSEQ multiplex PCR, and TCRdb holds only the in-frame ones, with some missing. Altogether 30,000 to 35,000 clones are present, more than 65% being singletons, with the ten largest covering approximately 15%. The material was CD4+ or CD8+ T cells sorted from blood, obtained in a trial of the OX40 agonist ivuxolimab. The receptors stem from an adult with an advanced solid tumor such as melanoma, head and neck, liver or kidney cancer. Both conserved end residues are part of each CDR3. The order of the fields is J gene, clone size, D gene, V gene, CDR3 protein, CDR3 DNA. The D gene is left open where the match is weak. Some rows have no size entry. The others give once, few or many, or a class for an expanded clone.

>TRBJ1-5|NA|NA|TRBV18
CASSPSLDQPQHF
TGTGCCAGCTCACCTAGTTTAGATCAGCCCCAGCATTTT
>TRBJ1-2|once|NA|TRBV20-1
CSARRGNGYTF
TGCAGTGCTAGGCGCGGGAATGGCTACACCTTC
>TRBJ2-1|NA|NA|TRBV7-9
CASSRQGWNEQFF
TGTGCCAGCAGCCGACAAGGGTGGAATGAGCAGTTCTTC
>TRBJ1-5|NA|NA|TRBV14
CASSQEVKVDHQPQHF
TGTGCCAGCAGCCAAGAAGTGAAGGTGGACCATCAGCCCCAGCATTTT
>TRBJ1-4|NA|NA|TRBV9
CASSVGQGITNEKLFF
TGTGCCAGCAGCGTAGGGCAGGGCATTACTAATGAAAAACTGTTTTTT
>TRBJ2-3|NA|NA|TRBV27
CASSFDLDTQYF
TGTGCCAGCAGTTTCGATTTAGATACGCAGTATTTT
>TRBJ2-1|few|NA|TRBV15
CATSTQGGQQFF
TGTGCCACCAGCACCCAGGGGGGACAGCAGTTCTTC
>TRBJ2-2|NA|NA|TRBV7-8
CASSSTSGQSNTGELFF
TGTGCCAGCAGCTCCACCTCCGGACAGTCGAACACCGGGGAGCTGTTTTTT
>TRBJ2-2|NA|TRBD2|TRBV5-1
CASSLISGILNTGELFF
TGCGCCAGCAGCTTGATTAGCGGGATATTGAACACCGGGGAGCTGTTTTTT
>TRBJ2-3|NA|NA|TRBV15
CATSRDPPEFADTQYF
TGTGCCACCAGCAGAGATCCCCCTGAGTTCGCAGATACGCAGTATTTT
>TRBJ1-1|NA|TRBD1|TRBV18
CASSPPTGGSEAFF
TGTGCCAGCTCACCACCGACAGGGGGGTCTGAAGCTTTCTTT
>TRBJ2-2|NA|NA|TRBV27
CASSFLDGRTGELFF
TGTGCCAGCAGTTTCCTAGATGGCCGGACCGGGGAGCTGTTTTTT
>TRBJ1-5|once|NA|TRBV28
CASSGGASIGNQPQHF
TGTGCCAGCAGTGGGGGGGCGAGCATTGGCAATCAGCCCCAGCATTTT
>TRBJ2-7|NA|NA|TRBV5-6
CASSLGGLGGSEQYF
TGTGCCAGCAGCTTGGGAGGACTTGGAGGATCCGAGCAGTACTTC
>TRBJ2-1|NA|NA|TRBV4-1
CASSQGAPAVAYNEQFF
TGCGCCAGCAGCCAAGGGGCACCGGCAGTTGCCTACAATGAGCAGTTCTTC
>TRBJ1-1|NA|NA|TRBV10-3
CAMRSRGGVGTEAFF
TGTGCCATGCGGTCAAGAGGGGGAGTGGGAACTGAAGCTTTCTTT
>TRBJ1-2|few|NA|TRBV7-3
CASSLGDLYGYTF
TGTGCCAGCAGCTTAGGGGACCTCTATGGCTACACCTTC
>TRBJ1-2|NA|TRBD1|TRBV19
CASTGTGTSGDGYTF
TGTGCCAGCACCGGGACAGGGACCTCGGGGGATGGCTACACCTTC
>TRBJ2-3|NA|NA|TRBV7-3
CASSPLRQASTDTQYF
TGTGCCAGCAGCCCCCTAAGACAGGCGAGCACAGATACGCAGTATTTT
>TRBJ1-6|NA|NA|TRBV5-1
CASSLDSPGVNSPLHF
TGCGCCAGCAGCTTGGATTCCCCAGGGGTTAATTCACCCCTCCACTTT
>TRBJ1-3|NA|NA|TRBV7-7
CASSLVVGWLGNTIYF
TGTGCCAGCAGCTTAGTAGTCGGGTGGCTCGGAAACACCATATATTTT
>TRBJ1-1|NA|TRBD1|TRBV19
CASRGQGWYAEAFF
TGTGCCAGTAGGGGACAGGGCTGGTACGCTGAAGCTTTCTTT
>TRBJ1-1|NA|NA|TRBV10-3
CAIREGRDDTEAFF
TGTGCCATCAGGGAGGGGAGGGACGACACTGAAGCTTTCTTT
>TRBJ1-1|NA|TRBD1|TRBV29-1
CSVGQGDKGEAFF
TGCAGCGTGGGGCAGGGGGACAAGGGTGAAGCTTTCTTT
>TRBJ2-3|NA|TRBD2|TRBV7-9
CASTYSGSTDTQYF
TGTGCCAGCACCTATAGCGGGAGCACAGATACGCAGTATTTT